Listed here is a single T cell receptor (beta chain). The antigen remains undetermined. The sample belongs to a study of T cell repertoires in cytomegalovirus infection. In the study overall: Matching HLA type, along with CMV infection, was indicated by public TCR beta signatures.

This CDR3 spans 17 amino acids. The V and J ends lost 0 bases and 0 bases respectively, with 12 bases between them. Germline CDR1 reads MGHRA; CDR2 reads YSYEKL. Points from the study as a whole: Clonotypes of TCR beta that were HLA-C-restricted and CMV-specific dominated the ex vivo response.

TCRdb recomputed calls from the reads with MiXCR, one row per CDR3 protein. The data hold approximately 320,000 distinct CDR3 sequences, with around 9.5% observed a single time. The material sequenced was PBMCs. The chain links TRBV4-1 to TRBJ2-1; no firm D call. The TCR was taken from a human donor in good health (CMV status not recorded). Some clones in this sample may be carry-over from other donors' samples. CDR3 coding DNA: TGCGCCAGCAGCCAAGATTCACCCATGAGCTCCTACAATGAGCAGTTCTTC. Its protein product is CASSQDSPMSSYNEQFF.